What follows are 18 T cell receptor beta chains derived from one specimen sequenced in a study of beta chain features in type 1 diabetes. The investigators reverse transcribed all of the isolated RNA, so they sequenced expressed TCRB transcripts. Produced via immunoSEQ multiplex PCR; TCRdb's table is partial and in-frame only. The sample has about 350,000 clones, around 19% seen once. Sequenced input: naive CD4+ T cells from blood. These receptors all come from a woman aged 18-29 years in good health.

The V call is TRBV30, the J call TRBJ1-1; weak D call: TRBD1 (5 bases). The germline CDR1 and CDR2 sequences are GTSNPN and SVGIG (reference sequence). The CDR3 is made up of 15 amino acids. Trimming took 0 bases from V and 3 from J, leaving 14 bases between them. The CDR3 DNA follows: TGTGCCTGGAGTGTACCCAGGGCTTGGGACACTGAAGCTTTCTTT. Translation gives CAWSVPRAWDTEAFF. Together with reference TRBV30 and TRBJ1-1, the CDR3 gives the full variable domain: SQTIHQWPATLVQPVGSPLSLECTVEGTSNPNLYWYRQAAGRGLQLLFYSVGIGQISSEVPQNLSASRPQDRQFILSSKKLLLSDSGFYLCAWSVPRAWDTEAFFGQGTRLTVV.

This clone was seen a few times. This chain connects TRBV6-6 to TRBJ1-1, with 11 bases that match TRBD1. The ends lost 7 bases at V and 5 bases at J; junction bases unmatched: 9. The germline gives CDR1 MNHNY, CDR2 SVGAGI (reference sequence). The CDR3 sequence is 15 residues long. CDR3 bases: TGTGCCAGCATTGTCCCGGGACAGGGGGTTACTGAAGCTTTCTTT. This gives the protein CASIVPGQGVTEAFF.

The rearrangement uses TRBV4-2 and TRBJ2-3; 8 bases map to TRBD2. The CDR3 has 19 amino acids. Germline CDR1 reads LGHNA; CDR2 reads YNFKEQ. J gave up 7 bases and V 0 bases, and 18 bases lay outside the gene matches. This CDR3 is CASSQENGAGVDPRHTQYF. CDR3 DNA sequence: TGTGCCAGCAGCCAAGAAAATGGAGCGGGAGTCGACCCCAGGCATACGCAGTATTTT.

The V gene is TRBV20-1, the J gene TRBJ2-2; D uncertain. The CDR3 has 11 amino acids. CDR1 and CDR2 from the germline V gene are DFQATT and SNEGSKA (reference sequence). The V end lost 5 bases, the J end lost 5 bases, and 6 bases lay between the germline ends. This CDR3 is CSAPRTGELFF. The CDR3 DNA reads TGCAGTGCTCCTAGGACCGGGGAGCTGTTTTTT.

The genes are TRBV6-5 and TRBJ2-5, with 8 bases fitting TRBD2. Losses at the gene ends were 10 bases for V and 3 bases for J; bases not matched to a gene: 7. Germline V gene lookup returns CDR1 MNHEY and CDR2 SVGAGI. CDR3 length: 13 amino acids. CDR3: CATREGGKETQYF. The DNA for the CDR3 is TGTGCCACCCGGGAGGGGGGAAAAGAGACCCAGTACTTC.

This chain joins TRBV5-1 and TRBJ2-7; D is ambiguous. This CDR3 has 14 residues. CDR1 is SGHRS, CDR2 YFSETQ, per germline. V shed 0 bases and J shed 3 bases, with 10 bases lying between them. The CDR3 here is CASSLARRDYEQYF. The CDR3 coding sequence is TGCGCCAGCAGCTTGGCACGAAGAGACTACGAGCAGTACTTC. Full variable domain (missing parts from reference TRBV5-1 and TRBJ2-7): KAGVTQTPRYLIKTRGQQVTLSCSPISGHRSVSWYQQTPGQGLQFLFEYFSETQRNKGNFPGRFSGRQFSNSRSEMNVSTLELGDSALYLCASSLARRDYEQYFGPGTRLTVT.

The sample holds a few counts of this clone. The J gene is TRBJ1-2, the V gene TRBV30; D is perhaps TRBD1 (6 bases). Germline-derived CDR1 and CDR2 are GTSNPN and SVGIG (reference sequence). V was trimmed by 2 bases and J by 4 bases, leaving 14 bases between them. The CDR3 consists of 14 residues. The DNA of the CDR3 is TGTGCCTGGAGTTACTGGGGGCATTCCTATGGCTACACCTTC. It encodes CAWSYWGHSYGYTF.

The chain's CDR3 is CASSPGLAYSGANVLTF. The CDR3 nucleotides read TGTGCCAGCAGCCCGGGACTAGCGTACTCTGGGGCCAACGTCCTGACTTTC. V and J are TRBV4-2 and TRBJ2-6, with 10 bases matching TRBD2. Germline V gives CDR1 LGHNA, CDR2 YNFKEQ. The ends lost 4 bases at V and 0 bases at J; junction bases unmatched: 3. The CDR3 is made up of 17 amino acids.

This clone was observed a handful of times. The V gene is TRBV5-1, the J gene TRBJ1-2; D perhaps matches TRBD1 (6 bases). The CDR3 covers 13 residues. Trimming removed 4 bases at V and 4 bases at J, with 11 bases between. The germline CDR1 and CDR2 sequences are SGHRS and YFSETQ. CDR3 residues: CASSLRTAYGYTF. The CDR3, as DNA: TGCGCCAGCAGCCTTCGGACAGCCTATGGCTACACCTTC.

This clone has just a few counts. V is TRBV7-9 and J is TRBJ1-4; D remains ambiguous. Germline V gene lookup returns CDR1 SEHNR and CDR2 FQNEAQ (reference sequence). This CDR3 contains 14 residues. The ends were cut back, 5 bases at V and 7 bases at J, with 14 bases in the middle. CDR3 DNA sequence: TGTGCCAGCAGCCCGGGAACGGAGAGTGAAAAACTGTTTTTT. It yields the protein CASSPGTESEKLFF.

The chain is built from TRBV4-2 and TRBJ1-1; TRBD1 aligns across 7 bases. The CDR3 is 16 amino acids. Trimming took 1 base from V and 2 from J; bases not matched to a gene: 7. CDR1 and CDR2 (germline): LGHNA, YNFKEQ. For the CDR3, the DNA is TGTGCCAGCAGCCAAGTACAGGGGCAGCCCAACACTGAAGCTTTCTTT. The encoded protein is CASSQVQGQPNTEAFF.

V and J are TRBV19 and TRBJ2-3, with 8 positions matching TRBD1. V lost 7 bases, J lost 6 bases, and 6 bases stayed unmatched. CDR1 LNHDA and CDR2 SQIVND come from the germline V gene (reference sequence). There are 13 residues in the CDR3. CDR3 DNA sequence: TGTGCCAGTAACGACAGGGGTGCGGATACGCAGTATTTT. Encoded protein: CASNDRGADTQYF.

This clone has a handful of counts. The J gene is TRBJ1-2, the V gene TRBV4-2, with a tentative D call TRBD1 (5 bases). Germline CDR1 reads LGHNA; CDR2 reads YNFKEQ. Trimming shortened V by 0 bases and J by 5 bases, and 13 bases separated the two germline ends. The CDR3 consists of 15 residues. The CDR3 reads CASSQDEQAYYGYTF. The CDR3 region has the DNA TGTGCCAGCAGCCAAGATGAACAGGCGTATTATGGCTACACCTTC.

This clone was seen more than once but under ten times. The chain is built from TRBV5-1 and TRBJ1-1; D remains ambiguous. This CDR3 spans 13 amino acids. Germline CDR1 reads SGHRS; CDR2 reads YFSETQ. Trimming took 4 bases from V and 6 from J, leaving 13 bases between them. CDR3 coding DNA: TGCGCCAGCAGCCCAGGATTGGAGGCTGAAGCTTTCTTT. Its translation is CASSPGLEAEAFF.

The sample holds a few counts of this clone. This chain connects TRBV30 to TRBJ2-5; the match to TRBD2 covers 9 bases. Unmatched junction bases numbered 5, after V lost 4 bases and J lost 2 bases. The CDR3 spans 14 residues. Germline V gives CDR1 GTSNPN, CDR2 SVGIG (reference sequence). This chain's CDR3 is CAWIKRGAQETQYF. In nucleotides, the CDR3 is TGTGCCTGGATCAAGCGGGGGGCTCAAGAGACCCAGTACTTC.

This chain links TRBV11-3 with TRBJ2-5, with a possible D match to TRBD2 (5 bases). This CDR3 region has 14 residues. In germline, CDR1 is SGHNT, CDR2 YENEEA. Deletions cut 5 bases from V and 3 bases from J, with 13 bases between. The CDR3 coding sequence is TGTGCCAGCAGCCCTCGGGCCGGGGAAGAGACCCAGTACTTC. Translated, it gives CASSPRAGEETQYF.

This clone showed up just a few times. This rearrangement joins TRBV29-1 to TRBJ2-7; 8 bases align to TRBD1. J lost 2 bases, V lost 1 base, and 7 bases had no gene match. Germline CDR1 reads SQVTM; CDR2 reads ANQGSEA. This CDR3 has 15 residues. The CDR3 spells CSVEGFHRGTYEQYF. The CDR3 DNA reads TGCAGCGTTGAAGGGTTCCACAGGGGGACCTACGAGCAGTACTTC.

This clone was recorded a few times. V usage is TRBV30 and J usage is TRBJ1-5; weak D call: TRBD1 (6 bases). Germline values: CDR1 GTSNPN, CDR2 SVGIG (reference sequence). The CDR3 loop spans 15 amino acids. Trimming removed 3 bases at V and 7 bases at J, with 19 bases between. CDR3 region: CAWSVIGGKGQPQHF. In DNA form, the CDR3 reads TGTGCCTGGAGCGTGATAGGGGGAAAGGGACAGCCCCAGCATTTT.